This entry lists 26 T cell receptor beta chains sequenced from one sample in a study of T cells in Graves' hyperthyroidism and ophthalmopathy. Amplified TCR beta CDR3 regions derived from RNA transcripts. TCR CDR3 regions were first amplified by RT-PCR with HTBI primers. TCRdb redid the calling of the multiplex PCR reads with MiXCR, one entry per CDR3 protein. The data show 620,000 or so distinct CDR3 sequences, 14% seen once. Input material: blood. The receptors come from a woman between 50 and 59 years old with Graves' ophthalmopathy.

At least ten counts were recorded for this clonotype. The chain employs TRBV7-2 and TRBJ2-5; TRBD1 aligns across 10 bases. The CDR3 runs 16 residues. Germline-derived CDR1 and CDR2 are SGHTA and FQGNSA. J lost 5 bases, V lost 0 bases, and 6 bases had no gene match. The CDR3 sequence: CASSLAWTGGMETQYF. CDR3 DNA: TGTGCCAGCAGCTTAGCTTGGACAGGGGGGATGGAGACCCAGTACTTC.

This clonotype was seen more than once but under ten times. The CDR3 nucleotides read TGCGCCAGCAGCCAAGATAGGTCCCTTGGGGGACCGACCGAGCAGTACTTC. As protein: CASSQDRSLGGPTEQYF. The rearrangement joins TRBV4-3 to TRBJ2-7, with D possibly called TRBD1 or TRBD2 (5 bases each). The CDR3 is made up of 17 amino acids. V lost 0 bases, J lost 6 bases, and 21 bases lay in between. The germline V gene has CDR1 LGHNA and CDR2 YSLEER.

This clonotype appeared many times. The chain has TRBV7-9 and TRBJ2-7; 7 positions agree with TRBD1. V was clipped by 4 bases and J by 3 bases; unmatched bases: 6. Germline-derived CDR1 and CDR2 are SEHNR and FQNEAQ (reference sequence). This CDR3 is built from 14 residues. CDR3 protein: CASSSTGILYEQYF. The CDR3 nucleotides are TGTGCCAGCAGCTCGACAGGGATCCTCTACGAGCAGTACTTC. Filled out from reference TRBV7-9 and TRBJ2-7, the complete variable domain reads DTGVSQNPRHKITKRGQNVTFRCDPISEHNRLYWYRQTLGQGPEFLTYFQNEAQLEKSRLLSDRFSAERPKGSFSTLEIQRTEQGDSAMYLCASSSTGILYEQYFGPGTRLTVT.

This clonotype was seen ten or more times. The chain couples TRBV7-9 to TRBJ2-3, with D perhaps matching TRBD1 (7 bases). The CDR3 is 17 amino acids. The V gene's germline CDR1 is SEHNR and CDR2 FQNEAQ (reference sequence). The ends were cut back, 1 base at V and 2 bases at J, with 16 bases in the middle. In DNA, the CDR3 is TGTGCCAGCAGCTTAGGGGTCAGGGGGGCCGACACAGATACGCAGTATTTT. Its protein product is CASSLGVRGADTDTQYF. Filled out from reference TRBV7-9 and TRBJ2-3, the complete variable domain reads DTGVSQNPRHKITKRGQNVTFRCDPISEHNRLYWYRQTLGQGPEFLTYFQNEAQLEKSRLLSDRFSAERPKGSFSTLEIQRTEQGDSAMYLCASSLGVRGADTDTQYFGPGTRLTVL.

Notes on this clonotype: This may come from a read error, since a much larger clone is one base off. The CDR3: CASSATSGYEQYF. CDR3 nucleotides: TGTGCCAGCAGCGCGACTAGCGGCTACGAGCAGTACTTC. V and J are TRBV7-6 and TRBJ2-7; 9 nucleotides agree with TRBD2. The V and J ends lost 5 bases and 3 bases, in that order; junction bases with no gene match: 2. Germline-derived CDR1 and CDR2 are SGHVS and FNYEAQ. CDR3 length equals 13 residues. Full variable domain (outside the CDR3, taken from reference TRBV7-6 and TRBJ2-7): GAGVSQSPRYKVTKRGQDVALRCDPISGHVSLYWYRQALGQGPEFLTYFNYEAQQDKSGLPNDRFSAERPEGSISTLTIQRTEQRDSAMYRCASSATSGYEQYFGPGTRLTVT.

In its sample, this clonotype was seen many times. The genes are TRBV12-3 or TRBV12-4 and TRBJ2-3; tentative D call: TRBD2 (6 bases). The CDR3 is made up of 15 amino acids. Trimming stripped 1 base from V and 5 bases from J, with 13 bases between. The CDR3 nucleotides are TGTGCCAGCAGTTTAGGTGGGGCTAGCGAAGATACGCAGTATTTT. The encoded protein is CASSLGGASEDTQYF.

V and J are TRBV29-1 and TRBJ2-5; 8 positions match TRBD2. Per the germline V gene, CDR1 is SQVTM and CDR2 is ANQGSEA. CDR3 length equals 14 residues. V lost 4 bases to trimming and J lost 5 bases; unmatched junction nucleotides: 9. CDR3 region: CSVARRGGGETQYF. CDR3 nucleotide sequence: TGCAGCGTTGCCCGCCGGGGGGGCGGGGAGACCCAGTACTTC. Full variable domain (remainder filled in from reference TRBV29-1 and TRBJ2-5): SAVISQKPSRDICQRGTSLTIQCQVDSQVTMMFWYRQQPGQSLTLIATANQGSEATYESGFVIDKFPISRPNLTFSTLTVSNMSPEDSSIYLCSVARRGGGETQYFGPGTRLLVL.

There are a few counts of this clonotype. V is TRBV18 and J is TRBJ2-7; D possibly corresponds to TRBD2 (5 bases). V lost 0 bases to trimming and J lost 3 bases, with 12 bases between them. The V gene's germline CDR1 is KGHSH and CDR2 LQKENI. CDR3 length: 15 residues. CDR3 DNA sequence: TGTGCCAGCTCACCACCTCGAAGGGAGAACTACGAGCAGTACTTC. Translated, it gives CASSPPRRENYEQYF.

This clonotype has a count of ten or more. The chain carries TRBV7-9 and TRBJ1-1; D may be TRBD1 (6 bases). The germline V gene has CDR1 SEHNR and CDR2 FQNEAQ (reference sequence). Trimming pared 5 bases from V and 0 bases from J, leaving 13 bases between. CDR3 length: 15 amino acids. CDR3 in DNA: TGTGCCAGCAGCGCAAAGGACAGTTTGAACACTGAAGCTTTCTTT. Its protein product is CASSAKDSLNTEAFF.

This clonotype has ten or more counts. This rearrangement joins TRBV3-1 to TRBJ2-2; TRBD2 agrees at 7 bases. With V trimmed by 4 bases and J by 3 bases, 8 bases remained unmatched. The CDR3 is 16 amino acids. Germline assignment: CDR1 LGHDT and CDR2 YNNKEL (reference sequence). The CDR3 spells CASSPGLAEYTGELFF. In DNA form, the CDR3 reads TGTGCCAGCAGCCCCGGTCTAGCGGAGTACACCGGGGAGCTGTTTTTT.

At least ten counts were recorded for this clonotype. This CDR3 is CATSSWREAEAFF. The CDR3 region has the DNA TGTGCCACCAGCAGTTGGAGGGAGGCTGAAGCTTTCTTT. This chain uses TRBV15 with TRBJ1-1; D is unresolved. Trimming took off 3 bases at V and 6 bases at J, with 11 bases between the two ends. The CDR3 sequence is 13 residues long. In germline, CDR1 is LNHNV, CDR2 YYDKDF (reference sequence).

This clonotype was picked up a small number of times. The chain carries TRBV14 and TRBJ2-7, with TRBD2 identical over 8 bases. The CDR3 runs 18 residues. V was clipped by 1 base and J by 1 base; unmatched bases: 12. Germline V lookup: CDR1 SGHDN, CDR2 FVKESK. The CDR3 is CASSQGGLAGILSYEQYF. The CDR3 bases are TGTGCCAGCAGCCAAGGGGGGCTAGCGGGTATACTTTCCTACGAGCAGTACTTC.

This clonotype was detected many times. This chain uses TRBV27 with TRBJ2-5, with 11 bases that match TRBD1. This CDR3 contains 16 residues. V gave up 1 base and J gave up 3 bases; unmatched junction bases: 4. In germline, CDR1 is MNHEY, CDR2 SMNVEV (reference sequence). This CDR3 is CASSLLGQGEKETQYF. The CDR3 region has the DNA TGTGCCAGCAGTTTATTGGGACAGGGGGAGAAAGAGACCCAGTACTTC.

This clonotype was counted at least ten times. The CDR3 sequence is CASSLAGTFYEQYF. The CDR3 DNA follows: TGTGCCAGCAGTCTGGCGGGGACTTTCTACGAGCAGTACTTC. The J gene is TRBJ2-7, the V gene TRBV27, with a tentative D call TRBD2 (6 bases). Germline CDR1 MNHEY, CDR2 SMNVEV (reference sequence). The CDR3 contains 14 residues. V shed 5 bases and J shed 3 bases, with 14 bases lying between them.

This clonotype showed up many times. The chain combines TRBV11-2 with TRBJ2-1, with 8 bases that match TRBD1. V shed 1 base and J 8 bases; nucleotides not matched to a gene: 4. CDR1 SGHAT and CDR2 FQNNGV come from the germline V gene. CDR3 size: 14 residues. CDR3 coding DNA: TGTGCCAGCAGCTTAGGACAGGGGTTGGATGAGCAGTTCTTC. Translation gives CASSLGQGLDEQFF.

The genes are TRBV24-1 and TRBJ2-1; 11 bases line up with TRBD2. The CDR3 is 17 residues long. Per germline, CDR1 KGHDR and CDR2 SFDVKD. Trimming removed 2 bases from V and 2 bases from J; junction bases left unmatched: 4. CDR3 residues: CATSDSLAGGTYNEQFF. CDR3 DNA sequence: TGTGCCACCAGTGATTCCCTAGCGGGAGGAACCTACAATGAGCAGTTCTTC.

Many counts were recorded for this clonotype. The gene calls are TRBV2 and TRBJ1-5, with 9 bases that match TRBD1. Trimming took 7 bases from V and 6 from J; bases not matched to a gene: 7. This CDR3 has 14 amino acids. Germline V gene data show CDR1 as SNHLY and CDR2 as FYNNEI. This CDR3 is CASKDRGVVQPQHF. CDR3 bases: TGTGCCAGCAAGGACAGGGGAGTGGTTCAGCCCCAGCATTTT.

This clonotype was counted ten times or more. This chain joins TRBV20-1 and TRBJ2-5, with 15 bases matching TRBD2. Germline V lookup: CDR1 DFQATT, CDR2 SNEGSKA (reference sequence). With V trimmed by 4 bases and J by 5 bases, 11 bases remained unmatched. The CDR3 covers 17 residues. CDR3 in amino acids: CSAKGLAGGPVVETQYF. The CDR3 DNA reads as TGCAGTGCTAAAGGACTAGCGGGAGGGCCGGTCGTGGAGACCCAGTACTTC.

This clonotype was recorded many times. This chain links TRBV9 with TRBJ1-1; TRBD1 aligns across 8 bases. The V gene's germline CDR1 is SGDLS and CDR2 YYNGEE. The J segment lost 5 bases and the V segment lost 4 bases, leaving 10 bases of the junction unmatched. This CDR3 has 15 residues. CDR3 region: CASSPSSDRETEAFF. The CDR3 nucleotides read TGTGCCAGCAGCCCCTCGTCGGACAGGGAGACTGAAGCTTTCTTT. The entire variable domain, with the rest obtained from reference TRBV9 and TRBJ1-1, is as follows: DSGVTQTPKHLITATGQRVTLRCSPRSGDLSVYWYQQSLDQGLQFLIQYYNGEERAKGNILERFSAQQFPDLHSELNLSSLELGDSALYFCASSPSSDRETEAFFGQGTRLTVV.

This clonotype was seen at least ten times. This chain connects TRBV30 to TRBJ1-1; maybe TRBD1 (6 bases). Germline V CDR1 and CDR2: GTSNPN, SVGIG (reference sequence). Trimming shortened V by 5 bases and J by 1 base, and 14 bases separated the two germline ends. CDR3 size: 14 residues. In nucleotides, the CDR3 is TGTGCCTGGGGGGTCGGGGGGGCGAACACTGAAGCTTTCTTT. This encodes CAWGVGGANTEAFF.

This clonotype was counted ten times or more. V and J are TRBV6-1 and TRBJ2-7; D call uncertain. Trimming pared 4 bases from V and 3 bases from J, leaving 10 bases between. In germline, CDR1 is MNHNS, CDR2 SASEGT. The CDR3 consists of 13 residues. The CDR3 sequence: CASSGLSHYEQYF. In DNA form, the CDR3 reads TGTGCCAGCAGTGGGCTCTCCCACTACGAGCAGTACTTC.

This clonotype turned up a few times. The chain employs TRBV3-1 and TRBJ2-7; no reliable D call. The CDR3 covers 13 residues. Germline loops: CDR1 LGHDT, CDR2 YNNKEL (reference sequence). The V and J ends lost 3 bases and 3 bases respectively, with 9 bases between them. The CDR3 nucleotides read TGTGCCAGCAGCCATGGCTACAACTACGAGCAGTACTTC. This translates into CASSHGYNYEQYF.

J is TRBJ2-7 and V is TRBV28; TRBD2 matches at 8 bases. Germline V CDR1 and CDR2: MDHEN, SYDVKM. The CDR3 length is 17 residues. J lost 4 bases, V lost 5 bases, and 16 bases had no gene match. CDR3 region: CASSDLTGGPPGYEQYF. DNA for the CDR3: TGTGCCAGCAGTGACCTAACGGGAGGGCCACCGGGATACGAGCAGTACTTC.

This sequence joins TRBV20-1 and TRBJ1-1, with D maybe TRBD1 (6 bases). CDR1 is DFQATT, CDR2 SNEGSKA, per germline (reference sequence). Trimming pared 3 bases from V and 0 bases from J, leaving 8 bases between. The CDR3 totals 13 residues. The CDR3: CSARTGLNTEAFF. CDR3 coding DNA: TGCAGTGCTAGGACAGGTTTGAACACTGAAGCTTTCTTT.

The gene calls are TRBV6-2 or TRBV6-3 and TRBJ2-3; 10 bases are shared with TRBD2. The CDR3 extends over 15 amino acids. CDR1 and CDR2 from the germline V gene are MNHEY and SVGEGT. V trimming: 6 bases; J trimming: 6 bases; junction bases outside the gene matches: 9. CDR3 residues: CASSPQREGRDTQYF. The CDR3 DNA reads TGTGCCAGCAGCCCTCAGCGGGAGGGTCGGGATACGCAGTATTTT.

This clonotype was counted at least ten times. This sequence joins TRBV7-2 and TRBJ2-1; 8 bases agree with TRBD2. With V trimmed by 3 bases and J by 0 bases, 4 bases remained unmatched. CDR1 is SGHTA and CDR2 is FQGNSA in the germline V gene. This CDR3 comprises 16 residues. The CDR3 bases are TGTGCCAGCAGCTTGACTAGCGCTAGCTCCTACAATGAGCAGTTCTTC. Encoded protein: CASSLTSASSYNEQFF.